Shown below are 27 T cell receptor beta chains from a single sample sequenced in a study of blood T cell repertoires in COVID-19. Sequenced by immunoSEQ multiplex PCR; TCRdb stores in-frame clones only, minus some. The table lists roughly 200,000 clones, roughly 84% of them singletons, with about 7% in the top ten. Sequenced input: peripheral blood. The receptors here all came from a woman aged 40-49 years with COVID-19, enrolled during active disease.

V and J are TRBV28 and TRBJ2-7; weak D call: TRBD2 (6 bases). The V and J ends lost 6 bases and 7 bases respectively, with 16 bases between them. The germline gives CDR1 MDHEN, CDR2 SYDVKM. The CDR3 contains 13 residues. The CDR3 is CASRRDLRGEQYF. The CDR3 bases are TGTGCCAGCAGGCGGGACCTACGGGGGGAGCAGTACTTC.

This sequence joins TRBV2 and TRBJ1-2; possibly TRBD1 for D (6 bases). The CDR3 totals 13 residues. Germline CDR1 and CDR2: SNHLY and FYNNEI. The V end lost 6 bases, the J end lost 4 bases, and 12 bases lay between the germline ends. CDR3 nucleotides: TGTGCCAGCAGCGTACAGGGACCCTATGGCTACACCTTC. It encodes CASSVQGPYGYTF.

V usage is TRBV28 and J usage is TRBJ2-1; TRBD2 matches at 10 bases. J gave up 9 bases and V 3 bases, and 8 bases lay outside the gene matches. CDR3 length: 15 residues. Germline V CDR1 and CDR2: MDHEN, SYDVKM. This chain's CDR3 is CASSFTSGRAFEQFF. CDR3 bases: TGTGCCAGCAGTTTTACAAGCGGGAGGGCCTTTGAGCAGTTCTTC.

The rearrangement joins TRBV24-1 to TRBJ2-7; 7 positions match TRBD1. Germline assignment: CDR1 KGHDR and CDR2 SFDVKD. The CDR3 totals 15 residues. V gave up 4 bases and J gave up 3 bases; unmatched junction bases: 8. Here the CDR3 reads CATSDPAGTDYEQYF. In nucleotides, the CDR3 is TGTGCCACCAGTGACCCCGCAGGGACAGACTACGAGCAGTACTTC.

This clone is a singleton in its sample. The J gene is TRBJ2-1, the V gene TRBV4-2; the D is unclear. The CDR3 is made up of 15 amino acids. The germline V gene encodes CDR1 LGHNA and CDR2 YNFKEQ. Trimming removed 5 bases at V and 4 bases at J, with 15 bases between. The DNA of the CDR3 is TGTGCCAGCAGCTCGGTAGCCAATTTTTACAATGAGCAGTTCTTC. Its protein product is CASSSVANFYNEQFF.

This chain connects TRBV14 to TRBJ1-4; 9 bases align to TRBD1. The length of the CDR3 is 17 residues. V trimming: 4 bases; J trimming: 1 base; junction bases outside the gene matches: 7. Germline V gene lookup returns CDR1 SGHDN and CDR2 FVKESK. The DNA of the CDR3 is TGTGCCAGCAGCCTAAACAACAGGGGGCGAACTAATGAAAAACTGTTTTTT. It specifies CASSLNNRGRTNEKLFF.

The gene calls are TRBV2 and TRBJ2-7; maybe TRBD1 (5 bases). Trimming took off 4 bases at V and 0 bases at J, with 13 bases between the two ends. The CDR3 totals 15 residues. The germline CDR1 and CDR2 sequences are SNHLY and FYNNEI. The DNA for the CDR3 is TGTGCCAGCAGTGGCACAGGCCTCAGCTCCTACGAGCAGTACTTC. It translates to CASSGTGLSSYEQYF.

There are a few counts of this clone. CDR3 sequence: CASSQVGVGGTGDGYTF. CDR3 sequence (DNA): TGTGCCAGCAGCCAAGTAGGAGTAGGCGGGACAGGTGATGGCTACACCTTC. J is TRBJ1-2 and V is TRBV4-2; 8 bases are a match to TRBD1. The V and J ends lost 1 base and 6 bases, in that order; junction bases with no gene match: 13. The germline V gene encodes CDR1 LGHNA and CDR2 YNFKEQ. The CDR3 runs 17 residues.

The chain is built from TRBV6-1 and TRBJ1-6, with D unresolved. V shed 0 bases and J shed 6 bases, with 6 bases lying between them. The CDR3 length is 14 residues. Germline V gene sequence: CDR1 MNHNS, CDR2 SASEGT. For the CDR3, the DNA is TGTGCCAGCAGTGAAGCGGCGGCTAATTCACCCCTCCACTTT. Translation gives CASSEAAANSPLHF.

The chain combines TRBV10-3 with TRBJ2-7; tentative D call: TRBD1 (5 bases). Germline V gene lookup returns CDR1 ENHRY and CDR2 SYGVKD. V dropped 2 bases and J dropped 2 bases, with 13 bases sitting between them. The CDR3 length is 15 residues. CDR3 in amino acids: CAISERPQGPYEQYF. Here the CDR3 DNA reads TGTGCCATCAGTGAGAGACCTCAGGGTCCCTACGAGCAGTACTTC.

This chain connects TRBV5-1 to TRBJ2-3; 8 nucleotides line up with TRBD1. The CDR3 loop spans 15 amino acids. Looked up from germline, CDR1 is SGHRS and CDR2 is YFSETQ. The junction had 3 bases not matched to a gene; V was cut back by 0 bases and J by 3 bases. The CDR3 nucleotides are TGCGCCAGCAGCTTGGAAAGACAGGGGACAGATACGCAGTATTTT. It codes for CASSLERQGTDTQYF. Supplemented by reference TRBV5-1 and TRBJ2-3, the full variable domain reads KAGVTQTPRYLIKTRGQQVTLSCSPISGHRSVSWYQQTPGQGLQFLFEYFSETQRNKGNFPGRFSGRQFSNSRSEMNVSTLELGDSALYLCASSLERQGTDTQYFGPGTRLTVL.

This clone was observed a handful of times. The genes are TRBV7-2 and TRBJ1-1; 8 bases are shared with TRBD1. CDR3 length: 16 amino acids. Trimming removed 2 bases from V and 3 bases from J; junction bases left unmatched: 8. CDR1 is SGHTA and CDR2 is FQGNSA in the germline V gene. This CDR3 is CASSLLMTGEDTEAFF. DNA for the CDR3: TGTGCCAGCAGCTTATTAATGACAGGGGAGGACACTGAAGCTTTCTTT.

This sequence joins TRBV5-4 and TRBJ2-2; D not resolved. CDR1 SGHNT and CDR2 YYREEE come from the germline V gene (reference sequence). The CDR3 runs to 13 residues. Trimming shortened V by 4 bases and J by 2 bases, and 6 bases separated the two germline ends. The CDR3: CASSPGNTGELFF. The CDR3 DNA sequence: TGTGCCAGCAGCCCAGGAAACACCGGGGAGCTGTTTTTT.

CDR3 amino acids: CASGGGVLTEAFF. CDR3 DNA sequence: TGTGCCAGCGGGGGAGGAGTACTCACTGAAGCTTTCTTT. The chain employs TRBV27 and TRBJ1-1; perhaps TRBD1 as D (5 bases). From germline, CDR1 is MNHEY and CDR2 SMNVEV (reference sequence). The CDR3 loop spans 13 amino acids. The V end was cut by 8 bases, the J end by 4 bases, with 14 bases between.

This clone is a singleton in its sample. CDR3 amino acids: CATRGDSYEQYF. In DNA, the CDR3 is TGTGCCACCCGAGGAGACAGCTACGAGCAGTACTTC. V usage is TRBV6-5 and J usage is TRBJ2-7; D possibly corresponds to TRBD1 (5 bases). Trimming took off 10 bases at V and 3 bases at J, with 13 bases between the two ends. The CDR3 has 12 residues. The germline V gene encodes CDR1 MNHEY and CDR2 SVGAGI.

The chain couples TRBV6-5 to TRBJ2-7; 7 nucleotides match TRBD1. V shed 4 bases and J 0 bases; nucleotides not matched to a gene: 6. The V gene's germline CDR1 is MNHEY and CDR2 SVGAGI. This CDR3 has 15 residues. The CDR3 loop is CASSSGAGGSYEQYF. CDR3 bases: TGTGCCAGCAGTTCCGGGGCAGGGGGCTCCTACGAGCAGTACTTC.

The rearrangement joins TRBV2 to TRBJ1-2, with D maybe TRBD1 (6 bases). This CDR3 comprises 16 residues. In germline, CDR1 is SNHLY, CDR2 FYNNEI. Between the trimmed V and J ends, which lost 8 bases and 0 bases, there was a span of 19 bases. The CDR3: CASPPHRAEANYGYTF. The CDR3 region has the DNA TGTGCCAGCCCTCCGCACAGGGCCGAAGCTAACTATGGCTACACCTTC.

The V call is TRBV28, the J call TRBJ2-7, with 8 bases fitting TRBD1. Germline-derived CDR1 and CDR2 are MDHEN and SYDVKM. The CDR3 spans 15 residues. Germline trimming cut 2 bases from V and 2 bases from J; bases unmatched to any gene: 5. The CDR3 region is CASSLTGGSAYEQYF. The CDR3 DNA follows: TGTGCCAGCAGTTTAACAGGGGGTTCGGCCTACGAGCAGTACTTC.

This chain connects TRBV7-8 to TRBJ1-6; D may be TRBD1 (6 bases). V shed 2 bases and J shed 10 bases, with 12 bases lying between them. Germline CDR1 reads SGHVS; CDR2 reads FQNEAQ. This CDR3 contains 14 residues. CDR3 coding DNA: TGTGCCAGCAGCTTATCCAGGGGCGACTCACCCCTCCACTTT. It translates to CASSLSRGDSPLHF.

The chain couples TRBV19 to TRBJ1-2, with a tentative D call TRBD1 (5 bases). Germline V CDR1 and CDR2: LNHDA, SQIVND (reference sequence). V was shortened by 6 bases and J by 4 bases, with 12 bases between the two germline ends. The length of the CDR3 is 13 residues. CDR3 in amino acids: CASREGRSYGYTF. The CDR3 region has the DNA TGTGCCAGTAGGGAGGGGCGGTCCTATGGCTACACCTTC.

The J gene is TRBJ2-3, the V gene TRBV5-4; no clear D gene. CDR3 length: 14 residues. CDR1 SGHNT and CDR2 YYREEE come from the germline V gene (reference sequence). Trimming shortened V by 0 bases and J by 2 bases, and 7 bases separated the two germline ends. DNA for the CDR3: TGTGCCAGCAGCTTGGATATCCTCACAGATACGCAGTATTTT. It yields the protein CASSLDILTDTQYF.

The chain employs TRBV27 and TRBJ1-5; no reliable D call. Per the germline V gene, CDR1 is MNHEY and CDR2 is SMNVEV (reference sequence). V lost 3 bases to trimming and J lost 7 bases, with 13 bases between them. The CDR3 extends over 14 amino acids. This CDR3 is CASSFQYHGQPQHF. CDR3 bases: TGTGCCAGCAGTTTCCAATACCACGGGCAGCCCCAGCATTTT.

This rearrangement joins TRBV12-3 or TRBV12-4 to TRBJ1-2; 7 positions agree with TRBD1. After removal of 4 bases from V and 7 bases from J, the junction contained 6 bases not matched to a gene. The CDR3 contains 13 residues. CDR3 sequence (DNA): TGTGCCAGCAGTTACGGAACAGGGGCTGGCTACACCTTC. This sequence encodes CASSYGTGAGYTF.

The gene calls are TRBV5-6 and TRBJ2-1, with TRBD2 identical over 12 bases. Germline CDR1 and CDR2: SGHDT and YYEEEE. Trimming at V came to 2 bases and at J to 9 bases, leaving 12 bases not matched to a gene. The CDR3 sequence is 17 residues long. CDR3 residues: CASSFGPGLAGLSEQFF. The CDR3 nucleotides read TGTGCCAGCAGCTTCGGTCCCGGACTAGCGGGGCTGAGTGAGCAGTTCTTC.

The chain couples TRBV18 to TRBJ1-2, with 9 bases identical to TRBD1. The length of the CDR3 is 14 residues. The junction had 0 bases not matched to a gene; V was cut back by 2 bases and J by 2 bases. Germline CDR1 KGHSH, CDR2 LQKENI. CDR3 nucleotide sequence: TGTGCCAGCTCACCAGGACAGGGGAACTATGGCTACACCTTC. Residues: CASSPGQGNYGYTF.

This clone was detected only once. The CDR3 DNA follows: TGTGCCAGCAGCATAGCGGGAGGAGTCAGCACCGGGGAGCTGTTTTTT. Protein product: CASSIAGGVSTGELFF. The V and J genes are TRBV7-3 and TRBJ2-2, with 10 nucleotides matching TRBD2. V trimming: 5 bases; J trimming: 4 bases; junction bases outside the gene matches: 7. The CDR3 extends over 16 amino acids. Germline V gene lookup returns CDR1 SGHTA and CDR2 FQGTGA.

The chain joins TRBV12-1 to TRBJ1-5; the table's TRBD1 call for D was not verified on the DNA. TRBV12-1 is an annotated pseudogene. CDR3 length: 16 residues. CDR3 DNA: TGTGCCACCTCAACCTCGGACAGGGTATCCCATCAGCCCCAGCATTTT. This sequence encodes CATSTSDRVSHQPQHF.